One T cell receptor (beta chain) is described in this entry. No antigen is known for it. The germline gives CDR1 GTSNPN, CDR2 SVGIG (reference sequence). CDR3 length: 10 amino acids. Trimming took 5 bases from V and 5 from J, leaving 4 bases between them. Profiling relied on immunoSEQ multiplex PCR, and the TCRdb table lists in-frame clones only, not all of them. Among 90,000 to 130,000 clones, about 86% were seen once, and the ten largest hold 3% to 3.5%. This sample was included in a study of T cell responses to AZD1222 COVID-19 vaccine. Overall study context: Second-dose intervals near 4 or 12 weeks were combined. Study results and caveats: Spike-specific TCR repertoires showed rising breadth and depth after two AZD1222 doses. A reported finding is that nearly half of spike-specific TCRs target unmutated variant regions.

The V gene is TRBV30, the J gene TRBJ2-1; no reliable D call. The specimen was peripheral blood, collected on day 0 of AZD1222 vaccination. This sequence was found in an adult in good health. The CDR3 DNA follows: TGTGCCTGGGCGAACAATGAGCAGTTCTTC. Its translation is CAWANNEQFF.